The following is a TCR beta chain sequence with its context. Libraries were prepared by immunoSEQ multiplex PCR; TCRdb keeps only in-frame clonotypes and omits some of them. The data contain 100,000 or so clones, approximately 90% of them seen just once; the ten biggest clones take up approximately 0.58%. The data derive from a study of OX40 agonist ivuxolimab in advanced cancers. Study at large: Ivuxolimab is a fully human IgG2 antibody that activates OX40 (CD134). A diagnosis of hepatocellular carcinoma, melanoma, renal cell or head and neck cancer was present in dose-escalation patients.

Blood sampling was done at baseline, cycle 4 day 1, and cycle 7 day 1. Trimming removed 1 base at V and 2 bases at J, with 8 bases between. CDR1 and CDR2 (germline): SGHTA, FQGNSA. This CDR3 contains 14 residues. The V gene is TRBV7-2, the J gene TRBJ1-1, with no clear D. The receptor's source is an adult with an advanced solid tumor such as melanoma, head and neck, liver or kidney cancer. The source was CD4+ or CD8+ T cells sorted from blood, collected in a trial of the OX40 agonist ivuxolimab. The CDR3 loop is CASSLGLINTEAFF. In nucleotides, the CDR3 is TGTGCCAGCAGCTTAGGTCTGATAAACACTGAAGCTTTCTTT.